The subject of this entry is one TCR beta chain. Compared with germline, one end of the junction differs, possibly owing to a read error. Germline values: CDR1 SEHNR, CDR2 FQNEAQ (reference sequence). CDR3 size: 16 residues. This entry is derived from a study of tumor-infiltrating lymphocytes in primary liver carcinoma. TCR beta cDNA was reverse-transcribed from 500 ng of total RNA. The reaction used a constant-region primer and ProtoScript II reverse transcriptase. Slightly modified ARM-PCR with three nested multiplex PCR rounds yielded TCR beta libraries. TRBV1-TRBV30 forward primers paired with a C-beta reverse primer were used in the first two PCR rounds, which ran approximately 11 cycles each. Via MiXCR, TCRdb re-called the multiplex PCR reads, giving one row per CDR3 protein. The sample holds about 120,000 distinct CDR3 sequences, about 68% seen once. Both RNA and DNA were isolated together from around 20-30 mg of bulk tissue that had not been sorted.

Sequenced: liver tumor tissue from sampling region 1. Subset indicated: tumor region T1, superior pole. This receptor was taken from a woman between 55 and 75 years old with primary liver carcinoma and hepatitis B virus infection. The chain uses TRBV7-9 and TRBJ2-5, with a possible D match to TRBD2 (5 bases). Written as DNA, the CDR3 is TGTGCCTGCAGCTTTATAGCGAGAGGATCGGGAGAGACCCAGTACTTC. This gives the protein CACSFIARGSGETQYF.